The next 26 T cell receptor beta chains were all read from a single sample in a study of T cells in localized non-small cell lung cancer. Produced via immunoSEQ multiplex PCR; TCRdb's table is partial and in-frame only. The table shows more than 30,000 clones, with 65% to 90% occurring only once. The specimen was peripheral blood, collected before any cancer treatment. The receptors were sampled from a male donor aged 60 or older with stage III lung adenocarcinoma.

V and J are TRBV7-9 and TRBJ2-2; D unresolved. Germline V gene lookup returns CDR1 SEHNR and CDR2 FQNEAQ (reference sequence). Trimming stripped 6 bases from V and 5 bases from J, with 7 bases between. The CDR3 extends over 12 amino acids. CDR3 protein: CASRQDTGELFF. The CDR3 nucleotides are TGTGCCAGCAGGCAAGATACCGGGGAGCTGTTTTTT.

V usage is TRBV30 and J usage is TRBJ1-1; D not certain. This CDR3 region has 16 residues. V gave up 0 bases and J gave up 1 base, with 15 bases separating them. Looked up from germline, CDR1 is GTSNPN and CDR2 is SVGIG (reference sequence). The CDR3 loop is CAWSVGSGPKNTEAFF. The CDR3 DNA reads TGTGCCTGGAGTGTTGGTTCCGGCCCCAAGAACACTGAAGCTTTCTTT.

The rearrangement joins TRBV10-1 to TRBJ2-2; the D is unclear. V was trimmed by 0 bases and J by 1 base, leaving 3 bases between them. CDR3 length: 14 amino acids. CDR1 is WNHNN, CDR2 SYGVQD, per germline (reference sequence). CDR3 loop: CASSESLNTGELFF. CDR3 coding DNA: TGCGCCAGCAGTGAGTCTTTGAACACCGGGGAGCTGTTTTTT.

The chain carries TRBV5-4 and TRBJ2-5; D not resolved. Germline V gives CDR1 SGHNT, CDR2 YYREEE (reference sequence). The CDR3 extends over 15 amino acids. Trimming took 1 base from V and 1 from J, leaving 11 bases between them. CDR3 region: CASSLYGRAQETQYF. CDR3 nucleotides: TGTGCCAGCAGCTTGTATGGTCGGGCCCAAGAGACCCAGTACTTC.

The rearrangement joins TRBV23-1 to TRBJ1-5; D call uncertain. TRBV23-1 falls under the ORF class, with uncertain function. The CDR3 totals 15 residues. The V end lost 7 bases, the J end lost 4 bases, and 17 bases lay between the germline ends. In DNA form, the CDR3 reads TGCGCCAGCATCCACCCCTCCGAGAGGAATCAGCCCCAGCATTTT. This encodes CASIHPSERNQPQHF.

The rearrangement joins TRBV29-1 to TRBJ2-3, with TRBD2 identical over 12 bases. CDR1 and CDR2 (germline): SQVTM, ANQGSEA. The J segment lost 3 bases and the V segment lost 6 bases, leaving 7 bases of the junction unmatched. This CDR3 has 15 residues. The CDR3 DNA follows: TGCAGCGTGGCTGGACTAGCGGGACTTACAGATACGCAGTATTTT. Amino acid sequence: CSVAGLAGLTDTQYF.

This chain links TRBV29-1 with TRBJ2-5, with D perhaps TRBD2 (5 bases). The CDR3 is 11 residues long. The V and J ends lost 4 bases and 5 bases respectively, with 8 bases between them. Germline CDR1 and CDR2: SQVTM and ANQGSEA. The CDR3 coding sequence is TGCAGCGTTGGGACTGCGGAGACCCAGTACTTC. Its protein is CSVGTAETQYF.

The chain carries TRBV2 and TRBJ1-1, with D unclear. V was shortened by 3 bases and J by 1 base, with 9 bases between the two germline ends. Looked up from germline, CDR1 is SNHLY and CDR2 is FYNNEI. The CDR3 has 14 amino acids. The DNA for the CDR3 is TGTGCCAGCAGTGACCTCAGTCCGAACACTGAAGCTTTCTTT. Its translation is CASSDLSPNTEAFF. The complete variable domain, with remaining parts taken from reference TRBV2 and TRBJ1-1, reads EPEVTQTPSHQVTQMGQEVILRCVPISNHLYFYWYRQILGQKVEFLVSFYNNEISEKSEIFDDQFSVERPDGSNFTLKIRSTKLEDSAMYFCASSDLSPNTEAFFGQGTRLTVV.

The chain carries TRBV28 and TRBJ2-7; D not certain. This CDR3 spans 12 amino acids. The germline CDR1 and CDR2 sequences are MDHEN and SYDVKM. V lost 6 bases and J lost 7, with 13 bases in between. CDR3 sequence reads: CASRAVRGEQYF. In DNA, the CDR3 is TGTGCCAGCAGAGCTGTCCGCGGTGAGCAGTACTTC.

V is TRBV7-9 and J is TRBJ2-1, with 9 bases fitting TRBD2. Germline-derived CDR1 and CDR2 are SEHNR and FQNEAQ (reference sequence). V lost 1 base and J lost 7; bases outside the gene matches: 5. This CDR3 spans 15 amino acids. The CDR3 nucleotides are TGTGCCAGCAGCTTAGGACTAGCGGAGGGGAATGAGCAGTTCTTC. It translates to CASSLGLAEGNEQFF.

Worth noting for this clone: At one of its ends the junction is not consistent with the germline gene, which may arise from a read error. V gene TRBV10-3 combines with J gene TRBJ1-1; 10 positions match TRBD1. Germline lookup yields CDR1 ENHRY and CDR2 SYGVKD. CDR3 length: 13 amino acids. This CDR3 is CAISEVRQGAYLF. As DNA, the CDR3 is TGTGCCATCAGTGAGGTCCGACAGGGGGCGTATCTCTTT.

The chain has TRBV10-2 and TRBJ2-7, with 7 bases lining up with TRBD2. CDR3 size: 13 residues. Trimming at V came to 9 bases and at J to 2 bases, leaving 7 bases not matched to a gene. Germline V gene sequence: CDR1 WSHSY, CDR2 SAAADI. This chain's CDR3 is CASMGLRAYEQYF. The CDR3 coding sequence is TGCGCCAGTATGGGACTACGAGCCTACGAGCAGTACTTC.

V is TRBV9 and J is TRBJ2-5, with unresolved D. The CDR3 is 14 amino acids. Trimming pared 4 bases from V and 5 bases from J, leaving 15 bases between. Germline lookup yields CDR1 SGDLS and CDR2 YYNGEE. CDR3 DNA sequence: TGTGCCAGCAGCACCCGGGCCACTTTGGAGACCCAGTACTTC. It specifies CASSTRATLETQYF.

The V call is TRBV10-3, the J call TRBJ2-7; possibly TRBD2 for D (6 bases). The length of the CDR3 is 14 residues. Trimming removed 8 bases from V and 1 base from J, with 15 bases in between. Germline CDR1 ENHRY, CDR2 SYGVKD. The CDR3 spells CAIRGGTGSYEQYF. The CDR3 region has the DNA TGTGCCATCCGTGGCGGGACGGGGTCCTACGAGCAGTACTTC.

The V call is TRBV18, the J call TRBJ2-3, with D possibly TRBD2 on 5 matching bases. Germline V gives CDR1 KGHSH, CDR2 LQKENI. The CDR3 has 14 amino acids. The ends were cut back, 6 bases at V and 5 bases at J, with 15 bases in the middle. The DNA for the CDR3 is TGTGCCAGCTCCCCTATCCCGGGAAGAGATACGCAGTATTTT. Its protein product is CASSPIPGRDTQYF. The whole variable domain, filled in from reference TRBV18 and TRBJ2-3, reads NAGVMQNPRHLVRRRGQEARLRCSPMKGHSHVYWYRQLPEEGLKFMVYLQKENIIDESGMPKERFSAEFPKEGPSILRIQQVVRGDSAAYFCASSPIPGRDTQYFGPGTRLTVL.

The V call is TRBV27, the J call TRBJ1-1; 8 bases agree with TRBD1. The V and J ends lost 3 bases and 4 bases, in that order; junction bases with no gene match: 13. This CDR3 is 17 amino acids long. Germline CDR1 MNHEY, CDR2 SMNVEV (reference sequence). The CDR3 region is CASSLSGVAGGLTEAFF. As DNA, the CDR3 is TGTGCCAGCAGTTTGAGTGGGGTGGCAGGGGGCCTCACTGAAGCTTTCTTT.

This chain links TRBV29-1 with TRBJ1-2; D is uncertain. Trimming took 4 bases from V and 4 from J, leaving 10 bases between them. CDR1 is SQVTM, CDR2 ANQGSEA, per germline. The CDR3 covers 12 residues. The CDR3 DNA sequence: TGCAGCGTTGCAAGAGGCGGCTATGGCTACACCTTC. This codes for CSVARGGYGYTF.

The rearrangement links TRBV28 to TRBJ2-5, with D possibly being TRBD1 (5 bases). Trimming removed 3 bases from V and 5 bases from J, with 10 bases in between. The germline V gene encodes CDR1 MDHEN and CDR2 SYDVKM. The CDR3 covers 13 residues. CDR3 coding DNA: TGTGCCAGCAGTTTGGCAGGGCTGGAGACCCAGTACTTC. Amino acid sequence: CASSLAGLETQYF. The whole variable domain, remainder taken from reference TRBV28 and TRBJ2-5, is DVKVTQSSRYLVKRTGEKVFLECVQDMDHENMFWYRQDPGLGLRLIYFSYDVKMKEKGDIPEGYSVSREKKERFSLILESASTNQTSMYLCASSLAGLETQYFGPGTRLLVL.

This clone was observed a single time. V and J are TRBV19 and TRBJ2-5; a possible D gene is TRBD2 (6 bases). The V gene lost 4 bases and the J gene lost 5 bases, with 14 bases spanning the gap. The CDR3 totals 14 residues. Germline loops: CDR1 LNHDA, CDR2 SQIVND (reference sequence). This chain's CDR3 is CASSKRAWGETQYF. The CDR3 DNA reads TGTGCCAGTAGTAAGCGGGCGTGGGGTGAGACCCAGTACTTC.

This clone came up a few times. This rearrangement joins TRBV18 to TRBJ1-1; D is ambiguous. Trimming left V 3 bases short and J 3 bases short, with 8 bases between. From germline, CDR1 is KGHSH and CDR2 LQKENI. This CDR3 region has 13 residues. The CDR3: CASSPLSDTEAFF. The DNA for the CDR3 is TGTGCCAGCTCACCTCTTAGTGACACTGAAGCTTTCTTT.

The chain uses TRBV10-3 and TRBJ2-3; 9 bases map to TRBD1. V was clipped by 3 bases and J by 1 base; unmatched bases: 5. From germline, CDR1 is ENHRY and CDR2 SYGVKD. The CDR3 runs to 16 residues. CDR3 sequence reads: CAISDLQGAGTDTQYF. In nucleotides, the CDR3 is TGTGCCATCAGTGACTTACAGGGGGCAGGCACAGATACGCAGTATTTT.

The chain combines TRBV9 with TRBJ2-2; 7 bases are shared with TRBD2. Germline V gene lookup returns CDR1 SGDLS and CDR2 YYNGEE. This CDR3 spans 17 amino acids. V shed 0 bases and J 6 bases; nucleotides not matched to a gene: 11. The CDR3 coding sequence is TGTGCCAGCAGCGTAGCTAAGCGGGGAGTCTTCGCCGGGGAGCTGTTTTTT. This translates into CASSVAKRGVFAGELFF.

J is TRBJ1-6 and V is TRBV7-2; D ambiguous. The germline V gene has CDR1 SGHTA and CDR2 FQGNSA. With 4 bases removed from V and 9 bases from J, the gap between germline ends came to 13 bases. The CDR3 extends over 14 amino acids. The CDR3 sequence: CASSSSSRASPLHF. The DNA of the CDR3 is TGTGCCAGCAGCTCCTCAAGCCGGGCTTCACCCCTCCACTTT.

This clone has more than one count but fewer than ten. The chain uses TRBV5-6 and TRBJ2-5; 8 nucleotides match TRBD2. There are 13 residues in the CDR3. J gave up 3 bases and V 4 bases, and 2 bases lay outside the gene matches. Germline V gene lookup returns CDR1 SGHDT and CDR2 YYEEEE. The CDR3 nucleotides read TGTGCCAGCAGCGCACTAGCGGAAGAGACCCAGTACTTC. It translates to CASSALAEETQYF.

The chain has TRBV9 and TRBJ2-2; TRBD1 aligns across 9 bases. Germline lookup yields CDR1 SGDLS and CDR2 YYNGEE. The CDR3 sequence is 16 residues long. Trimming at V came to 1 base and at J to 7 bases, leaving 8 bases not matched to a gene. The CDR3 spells CASSVNRDRVGGELFF. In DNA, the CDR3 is TGTGCCAGCAGCGTAAACCGGGACAGGGTTGGCGGGGAGCTGTTTTTT.

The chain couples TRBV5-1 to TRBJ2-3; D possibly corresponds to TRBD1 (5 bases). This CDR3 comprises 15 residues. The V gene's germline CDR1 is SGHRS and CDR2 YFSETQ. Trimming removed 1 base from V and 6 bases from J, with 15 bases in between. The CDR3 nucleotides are TGCGCCAGCAGCTTGTATGGGGCAGCTCTCGATACGCAGTATTTT. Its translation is CASSLYGAALDTQYF.